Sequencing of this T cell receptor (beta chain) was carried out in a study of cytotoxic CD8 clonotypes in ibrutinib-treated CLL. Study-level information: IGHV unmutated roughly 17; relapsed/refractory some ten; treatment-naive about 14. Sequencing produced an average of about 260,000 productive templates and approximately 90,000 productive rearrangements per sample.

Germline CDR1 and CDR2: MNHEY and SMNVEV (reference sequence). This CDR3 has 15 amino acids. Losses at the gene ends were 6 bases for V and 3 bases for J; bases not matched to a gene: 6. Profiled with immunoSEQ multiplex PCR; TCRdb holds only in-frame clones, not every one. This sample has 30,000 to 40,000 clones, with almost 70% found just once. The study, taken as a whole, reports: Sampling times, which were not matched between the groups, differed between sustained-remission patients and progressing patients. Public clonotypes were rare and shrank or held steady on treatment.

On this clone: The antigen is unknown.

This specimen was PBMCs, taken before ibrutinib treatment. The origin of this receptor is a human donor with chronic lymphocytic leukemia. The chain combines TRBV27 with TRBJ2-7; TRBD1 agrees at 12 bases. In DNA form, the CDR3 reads TGTGCCAGCAGCCCGGGACAGGGGGCCCTCTACGAGCAGTACTTC. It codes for CASSPGQGALYEQYF.